Presented here are 28 T cell receptor beta chains from one specimen sequenced in a study of human T cells and chemical hapten exposure. Via MiXCR, TCRdb re-called the RACE reads, giving one row per CDR3 protein. This sample carries approximately 70,000 distinct CDR3 sequences, approximately 9.4% of them seen once, and the ten largest clones take 3% to 4%. Documented time point: patch test 1, 2 weeks after DPC sensitization. Treatment in this sample: therapeutic diphenylcyclopropenone sensitization with weekly scalp DPC. The input for sequencing was whole blood, taken in connection with sensitization to the hapten diphenylcyclopropenone (DPC). The source is a middle-aged woman with alopecia areata. Some clones in this sample may be carry-over from other donors' samples.

The sample holds many counts of this clonotype. This chain joins TRBV13 and TRBJ1-2; D ambiguous. The germline V and J ends were trimmed by 3 bases and 8 bases, with 13 bases remaining between them. From germline, CDR1 is PRHDT and CDR2 FYEKMQ (reference sequence). The CDR3 extends over 13 amino acids. The CDR3 nucleotides are TGTGCCAGCAGCTTGGGCAGGTCATTCGGCTACACCTTC. It encodes CASSLGRSFGYTF.

The CDR3 loop reads CSVEVDHGYTF. In DNA form, the CDR3 reads TGCAGCGTTGAAGTGGACCACGGCTACACCTTC. The V and J genes are TRBV29-1 and TRBJ1-2; no reliable D call. The CDR3 sequence is 11 residues long. The germline V and J ends were trimmed by 1 base and 8 bases, with 8 bases remaining between them. Germline assignment: CDR1 SQVTM and CDR2 ANQGSEA. The full variable domain, rest sourced from reference TRBV29-1 and TRBJ1-2, is SAVISQKPSRDICQRGTSLTIQCQVDSQVTMMFWYRQQPGQSLTLIATANQGSEATYESGFVIDKFPISRPNLTFSTLTVSNMSPEDSSIYLCSVEVDHGYTFGSGTRLTVV.

This clonotype has just a few counts. This rearrangement joins TRBV9 to TRBJ2-5; 7 bases are shared with TRBD2. Germline V lookup: CDR1 SGDLS, CDR2 YYNGEE. CDR3 size: 15 residues. After removal of 2 bases from V and 2 bases from J, the junction contained 6 bases not matched to a gene. The CDR3 bases are TGTGCCAGCAGCGTGGGTCAGCGGGGTCAAGAGACCCAGTACTTC. Its translation is CASSVGQRGQETQYF.

This clonotype was seen many times. The V and J genes are TRBV5-1 and TRBJ1-6; D possibly corresponds to TRBD1 (6 bases). This CDR3 has 14 residues. V lost 0 bases and J 10 bases, leaving 11 bases between the germline ends. Germline lookup yields CDR1 SGHRS and CDR2 YFSETQ. The CDR3 region has the DNA TGCGCCAGCAGCTTGGGGGGGGCCGGATCACCCCTCCACTTT. It specifies CASSLGGAGSPLHF.

This clonotype was counted many times. The CDR3 loop is CSARFPNGYTF. The CDR3 DNA reads TGCAGTGCTCGCTTCCCTAATGGCTACACCTTC. The rearrangement joins TRBV20-1 to TRBJ1-2; D is uncertain. V was cut by 5 bases and J by 6 bases, with 10 bases left in between. CDR3 size: 11 residues. Germline lookup yields CDR1 DFQATT and CDR2 SNEGSKA (reference sequence).

This clonotype was detected ten times or more. The rearrangement links TRBV28 to TRBJ2-6; TRBD1 might be the D (5 bases). V gave up 6 bases and J gave up 1 base, with 7 bases separating them. Per the germline V gene, CDR1 is MDHEN and CDR2 is SYDVKM. The CDR3 loop spans 14 amino acids. The CDR3 DNA sequence: TGTGCCAGCAGACAGGAGTCTGGGGCCAACGTCCTGACTTTC. This codes for CASRQESGANVLTF. The full variable domain, in which reference TRBV28 and TRBJ2-6 provide the parts outside the CDR3, is DVKVTQSSRYLVKRTGEKVFLECVQDMDHENMFWYRQDPGLGLRLIYFSYDVKMKEKGDIPEGYSVSREKKERFSLILESASTNQTSMYLCASRQESGANVLTFGAGSRLTVL.

The sample holds many counts of this clonotype. The chain carries TRBV4-3 and TRBJ2-7; 7 nucleotides line up with TRBD1. CDR1 is LGHNA, CDR2 YSLEER, per germline. CDR3 size: 15 residues. Unmatched junction bases numbered 5, after V lost 1 base and J lost 2 bases. For the CDR3, the DNA is TGCGCCAGCAGCCAAGGGACAGGCAGGCCCTACGAGCAGTACTTC. Amino acid sequence: CASSQGTGRPYEQYF.

This sequence joins TRBV7-8 and TRBJ2-3, with D hard to call. The V end lost 5 bases, the J end lost 4 bases, and 19 bases lay between the germline ends. Germline V gene data show CDR1 as SGHVS and CDR2 as FQNEAQ. The CDR3 runs to 16 residues. CDR3 bases: TGTGCCAGCAGCATAGGAATCAACTGGGTCGCAGATACGCAGTATTTT. This translates into CASSIGINWVADTQYF. Full variable domain (missing parts from reference TRBV7-8 and TRBJ2-3): GAGVSQSPRYKVAKRGQDVALRCDPISGHVSLFWYQQALGQGPEFLTYFQNEAQLDKSGLPSDRFFAERPEGSVSTLKIQRTQQEDSAVYLCASSIGINWVADTQYFGPGTRLTVL.

This clonotype was observed a handful of times. J is TRBJ2-7 and V is TRBV7-8, with D perhaps matching TRBD2 (5 bases). The CDR3 is 12 amino acids. Germline CDR1 SGHVS, CDR2 FQNEAQ. V dropped 1 base and J dropped 6 bases, with 7 bases sitting between them. In DNA form, the CDR3 reads TGTGCCAGCAGCTTAGGACTACGCGAGCAGTACTTC. Translating it yields CASSLGLREQYF.

This clonotype was seen at least ten times. This chain uses TRBV6-5 with TRBJ1-2; possible D gene TRBD1, 5 bases. CDR1 and CDR2 from the germline V gene are MNHEY and SVGAGI. V lost 4 bases, J lost 4 bases, and 13 bases lay in between. There are 14 residues in the CDR3. Written as DNA, the CDR3 is TGTGCCAGCAGTTCGGGGGAGGAGCTCTATGGCTACACCTTC. This encodes CASSSGEELYGYTF.

This clonotype has more than one count but fewer than ten. The gene calls are TRBV4-3 and TRBJ2-5, with D tentatively TRBD2 (5 bases). V gave up 3 bases and J gave up 7 bases, with 21 bases separating them. The length of the CDR3 is 16 residues. Germline V gene data show CDR1 as LGHNA and CDR2 as YSLEER. The CDR3 coding sequence is TGCGCCAGCAGCCATTGGGGAGACCCTCTAGCTATGACCCAGTACTTC. It specifies CASSHWGDPLAMTQYF.

This clonotype was seen many times. The chain couples TRBV20-1 to TRBJ1-6; D may be TRBD1 (6 bases). The CDR3 contains 17 residues. V lost 2 bases and J 4 bases, leaving 18 bases between the germline ends. CDR1 is DFQATT and CDR2 is SNEGSKA in the germline V gene (reference sequence). CDR3 in amino acids: CSARNGGRGHYNSPLHF. The CDR3 DNA is TGCAGTGCTAGAAACGGGGGCCGGGGGCATTATAATTCACCCCTCCACTTT.

This clonotype has a handful of counts. The chain uses TRBV6-5 and TRBJ1-2; D is possibly TRBD1 (5 bases). Per the germline V gene, CDR1 is MNHEY and CDR2 is SVGAGI. This CDR3 region has 14 residues. Trimming removed 6 bases from V and 5 bases from J, with 16 bases in between. The CDR3 region is CASRPGPLTYGYTF. CDR3 coding DNA: TGTGCCAGCAGGCCGGGACCGTTAACATATGGCTACACCTTC.

Ten or more counts support this clonotype. CDR3 coding DNA: TGTGCCACCACAGGTAGCTCTGGGGCCAACGTCCTGACTTTC. This sequence encodes CATTGSSGANVLTF. The gene calls are TRBV15 and TRBJ2-6; no firm D call. This CDR3 has 14 residues. Trimming left V 7 bases short and J 0 bases short, with 7 bases between. The germline V gene has CDR1 LNHNV and CDR2 YYDKDF (reference sequence). Using reference TRBV15 and TRBJ2-6 for the parts outside the CDR3, the full variable domain is DAMVIQNPRYQVTQFGKPVTLSCSQTLNHNVMYWYQQKSSQAPKLLFHYYDKDFNNEADTPDNFQSRRPNTSFCFLDIRSPGLGDTAMYLCATTGSSGANVLTFGAGSRLTVL.

This clonotype has just a few counts. The chain uses TRBV6-5 and TRBJ1-1; no firm D call. Germline assignment: CDR1 MNHEY and CDR2 SVGAGI. This CDR3 contains 12 residues. V was clipped by 6 bases and J by 1 base, with 6 bases between them. The CDR3 DNA sequence: TGTGCCAGCAGCGAGGCGAACACTGAAGCTTTCTTT. Translated, it gives CASSEANTEAFF.

Ten or more counts support this clonotype. This sequence joins TRBV29-1 and TRBJ2-1; 7 bases fit TRBD1. After removal of 1 base from V and 6 bases from J, the junction contained 3 bases not matched to a gene. Germline CDR1 and CDR2: SQVTM and ANQGSEA. The CDR3 totals 13 residues. The CDR3 DNA sequence: TGCAGCGTTGAAGTGGACAGGCCCAATGAGCAGTTCTTC. It codes for CSVEVDRPNEQFF.

This clonotype has a count of ten or more. The chain joins TRBV9 to TRBJ1-1; D is ambiguous. Trimming removed 4 bases at V and 0 bases at J, with 7 bases between. Germline assignment: CDR1 SGDLS and CDR2 YYNGEE. The CDR3 loop spans 13 amino acids. CDR3 sequence (DNA): TGTGCCAGCAGCTTGCTGATGAACACTGAAGCTTTCTTT. Amino acids: CASSLLMNTEAFF.

This clonotype was seen at least ten times. The rearrangement uses TRBV19 and TRBJ2-3, with 7 bases lining up with TRBD2. Germline V gives CDR1 LNHDA, CDR2 SQIVND (reference sequence). CDR3 length equals 15 residues. The V segment lost 6 bases and the J segment 2 bases; nucleotides outside the gene matches: 8. For the CDR3, the DNA is TGTGCCAGTAGGAGCGGGGTTGATTACACAGATACGCAGTATTTT. This sequence encodes CASRSGVDYTDTQYF.

With respect to this clonotype: Given a much more abundant clone one base away, this may be a read error. This chain uses TRBV14 with TRBJ1-1; 7 bases are shared with TRBD1. Germline V gene sequence: CDR1 SGHDN, CDR2 FVKESK. CDR3 length equals 13 residues. In DNA, the CDR3 is TGTGACAGCAGCCGTACAGGGGTCACTGAAGCTTTCTTT. It codes for CDSSRTGVTEAFF.

This clonotype came up a few times. The CDR3 sequence is CASSLRGGYNEQFF. In DNA, the CDR3 is TGTGCCAGCAGTTTGCGGGGGGGTTACAATGAGCAGTTCTTC. This chain uses TRBV28 with TRBJ2-1; TRBD2 matches at 9 bases. The germline gives CDR1 MDHEN, CDR2 SYDVKM. V lost 3 bases, J lost 4 bases, and 1 base stayed unmatched. The CDR3 covers 14 residues.

In regard to this clonotype: Lacking the conserved final phenylalanine or tryptophan, this CDR3 likely reflects a read error. V usage is TRBV11-2 and J usage is TRBJ1-3; D gene uncertain. The V and J ends lost 2 bases and 0 bases respectively, with 8 bases between them. The CDR3 is made up of 15 amino acids. Germline-derived CDR1 and CDR2 are SGHAT and FQNNGV. The CDR3 region has the DNA TGTGCCAGCAGCTTATCCGGTATCTCTGGAAACACCATATATTAT. As protein: CASSLSGISGNTIYY.

At least ten counts were recorded for this clonotype. V usage is TRBV7-6 and J usage is TRBJ2-7; 7 bases match TRBD2. CDR3 length: 14 amino acids. Germline V lookup: CDR1 SGHVS, CDR2 FNYEAQ. The V and J ends lost 8 bases and 11 bases, in that order; junction bases with no gene match: 18. CDR3 DNA: TGTGCCAGCTCTCCTAGGGGAAGCGGGGAGATAAAGTACTTC. Protein product: CASSPRGSGEIKYF.

In this sample, this clonotype turned up many times. The gene calls are TRBV5-1 and TRBJ2-3; 8 bases map to TRBD2. J gave up 3 bases and V 6 bases, and 9 bases lay outside the gene matches. CDR1 is SGHRS, CDR2 YFSETQ, per germline. The CDR3 totals 15 residues. CDR3 in DNA: TGCGCCAGCAAAAAAACGAGCGGGGGAACAGATACGCAGTATTTT. It codes for CASKKTSGGTDTQYF.

The chain uses TRBV6-6 and TRBJ2-7, with 8 nucleotides matching TRBD2. CDR3 size: 16 residues. Trimming cost V 8 bases and J 5 bases; bases outside gene matches: 17. CDR1 and CDR2 from the germline V gene are MNHNY and SVGAGI (reference sequence). This CDR3 is CASVGGSGLAVHEQYF. As DNA, the CDR3 is TGTGCCAGCGTGGGGGGGTCAGGACTAGCTGTCCACGAGCAGTACTTC.

This clonotype was counted a few times. V and J are TRBV20-1 and TRBJ2-1, with TRBD1 matching over 8 bases. CDR3 size: 14 residues. Trimming cost V 6 bases and J 8 bases; bases outside gene matches: 12. The germline gives CDR1 DFQATT, CDR2 SNEGSKA (reference sequence). The CDR3 is CSAPQGAGGHEQFF. The CDR3, as DNA: TGCAGTGCCCCGCAGGGGGCAGGGGGGCATGAGCAGTTCTTC.

This clonotype was seen repeatedly, ten times or more. The V gene is TRBV12-3 or TRBV12-4, the J gene TRBJ2-5, with D hard to call. The CDR3 extends over 13 amino acids. V was cut by 2 bases and J by 5 bases, with 9 bases left in between. The CDR3 region is CASSLNSPETQYF. The CDR3 region has the DNA TGTGCCAGCAGTTTAAACAGCCCGGAGACCCAGTACTTC.

This clonotype has only a few counts. The chain combines TRBV29-1 with TRBJ2-3; D is perhaps TRBD2 (5 bases). V was clipped by 4 bases and J by 5 bases, with 13 bases between them. Looked up from germline, CDR1 is SQVTM and CDR2 is ANQGSEA. This CDR3 spans 13 amino acids. Here the CDR3 reads CSVGMDWKDTQYF. DNA for the CDR3: TGCAGCGTTGGGATGGACTGGAAAGATACGCAGTATTTT.

The chain recombines TRBV7-2 with TRBJ1-1, with D unresolved. CDR3 length equals 13 residues. V lost 3 bases and J lost 2, with 7 bases in between. Germline lookup yields CDR1 SGHTA and CDR2 FQGNSA. This chain's CDR3 is CASSFRLNTEAFF. The CDR3 coding sequence is TGTGCCAGCAGCTTTCGACTAAACACTGAAGCTTTCTTT.